Here is one TCR beta chain with its context. The antigen remains undetermined. Germline loops: CDR1 SNHLY, CDR2 FYNNEI. V lost 6 bases and J lost 1; bases outside the gene matches: 9. This CDR3 has 17 amino acids. This entry is derived from a study of cytomegalovirus exposure and HLA in healthy donors. PCR amplification relied on 60 Vbeta primers (plus 13 Jbeta primers). The repertoire was sequenced with immunoSEQ multiplex PCR; TCRdb's copy has only in-frame clones and lacks some. The sample holds 80,000 to 130,000 clones, 70% to 80% seen once. Whole-study results and caveats: In a later analysis, a missense DCLRE1C variant was linked to TCR beta V- and J-gene trimming. Within the data, a cluster of highly shared sequence variants was likely a sequencing artifact. Within an earlier analysis, most TCR beta V segments proved productive either about 90% or about 30% of the time.

The source is a female donor in good health and CMV-seropositive. Sequenced material: PBMCs. V is TRBV2 and J is TRBJ2-6; 7 bases line up with TRBD2. CDR3 in amino acids: CASRKRSGVSGANVLTF. CDR3 nucleotides: TGTGCCAGCAGAAAAAGGAGCGGGGTTTCTGGGGCCAACGTCCTGACTTTC.